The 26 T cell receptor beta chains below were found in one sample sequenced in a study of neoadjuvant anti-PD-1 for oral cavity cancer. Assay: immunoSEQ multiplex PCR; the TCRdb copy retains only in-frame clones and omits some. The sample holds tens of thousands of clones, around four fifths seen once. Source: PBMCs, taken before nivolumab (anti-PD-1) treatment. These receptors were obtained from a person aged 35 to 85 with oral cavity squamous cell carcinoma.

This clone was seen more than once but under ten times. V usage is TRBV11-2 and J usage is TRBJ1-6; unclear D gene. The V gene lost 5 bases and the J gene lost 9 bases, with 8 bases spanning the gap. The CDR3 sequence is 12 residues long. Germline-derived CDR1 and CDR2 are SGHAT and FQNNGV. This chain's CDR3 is CASSRPPSPLHF. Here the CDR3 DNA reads TGTGCCAGCAGCCGGCCCCCTTCACCCCTCCACTTT.

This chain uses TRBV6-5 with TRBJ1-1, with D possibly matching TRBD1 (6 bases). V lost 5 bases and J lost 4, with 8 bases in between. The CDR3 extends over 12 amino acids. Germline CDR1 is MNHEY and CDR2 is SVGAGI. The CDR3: CASSDRSTEAFF. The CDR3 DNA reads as TGTGCCAGCAGTGACAGGAGCACTGAAGCTTTCTTT.

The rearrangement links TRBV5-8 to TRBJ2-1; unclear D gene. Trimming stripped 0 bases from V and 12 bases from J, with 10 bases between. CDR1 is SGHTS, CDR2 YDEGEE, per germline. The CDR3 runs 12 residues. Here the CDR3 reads CASSLGKIGQFF. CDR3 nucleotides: TGTGCCAGCAGCTTGGGGAAGATCGGGCAGTTCTTC. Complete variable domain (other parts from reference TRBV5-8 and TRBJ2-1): EAGVTQSPTHLIKTRGQQATLRCSPISGHTSVYWYQQALGLGLQFLLWYDEGEERNRGNFPPRFSGRQFPNYSSELNVNALELEDSALYLCASSLGKIGQFFGPGTRLTVL.

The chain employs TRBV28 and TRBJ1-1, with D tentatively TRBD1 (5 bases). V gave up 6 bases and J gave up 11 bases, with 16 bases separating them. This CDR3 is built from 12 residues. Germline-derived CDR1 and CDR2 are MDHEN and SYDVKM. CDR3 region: CASRPSPGGAFF. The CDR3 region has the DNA TGTGCCAGCAGACCCTCGCCCGGGGGGGCTTTCTTT.

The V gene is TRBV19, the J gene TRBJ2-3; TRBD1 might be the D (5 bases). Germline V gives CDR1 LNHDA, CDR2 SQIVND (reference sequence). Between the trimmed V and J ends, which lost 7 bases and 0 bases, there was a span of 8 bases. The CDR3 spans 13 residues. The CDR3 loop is CASKQGSTDTQYF. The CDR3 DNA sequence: TGTGCCAGTAAGCAGGGAAGCACAGATACGCAGTATTTT.

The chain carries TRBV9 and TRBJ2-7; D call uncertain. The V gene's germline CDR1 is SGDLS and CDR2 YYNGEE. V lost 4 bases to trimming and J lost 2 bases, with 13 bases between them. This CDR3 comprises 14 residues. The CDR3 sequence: CASSPRFEAYEQYF. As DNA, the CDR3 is TGTGCCAGCAGCCCCCGCTTCGAGGCCTACGAGCAGTACTTC.

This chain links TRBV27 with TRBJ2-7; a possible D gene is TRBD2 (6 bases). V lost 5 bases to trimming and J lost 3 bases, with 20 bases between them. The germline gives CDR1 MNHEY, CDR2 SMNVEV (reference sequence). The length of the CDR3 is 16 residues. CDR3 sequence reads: CASSPQTGVSFYEQYF. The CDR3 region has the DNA TGTGCCAGCAGTCCCCAGACGGGAGTCTCCTTCTACGAGCAGTACTTC.

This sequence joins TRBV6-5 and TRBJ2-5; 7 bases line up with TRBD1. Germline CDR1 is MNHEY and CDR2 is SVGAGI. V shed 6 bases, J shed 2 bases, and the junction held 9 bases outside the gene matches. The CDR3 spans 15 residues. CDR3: CASSPNRDRQETQYF. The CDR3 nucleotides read TGTGCCAGCAGCCCTAACCGGGACAGACAAGAGACCCAGTACTTC.

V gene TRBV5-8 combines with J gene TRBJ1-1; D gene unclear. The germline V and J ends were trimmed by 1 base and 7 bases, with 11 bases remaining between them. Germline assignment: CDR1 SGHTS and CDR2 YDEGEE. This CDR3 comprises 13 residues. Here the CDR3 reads CASSLLGRNEAFF. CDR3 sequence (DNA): TGTGCCAGCAGCTTGTTAGGAAGAAATGAAGCTTTCTTT.

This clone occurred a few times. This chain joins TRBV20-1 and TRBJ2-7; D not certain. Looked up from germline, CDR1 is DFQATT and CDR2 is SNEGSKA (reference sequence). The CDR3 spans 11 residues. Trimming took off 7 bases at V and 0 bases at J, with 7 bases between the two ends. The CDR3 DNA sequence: TGCAGTGTACCGGGCTCCTACGAGCAGTACTTC. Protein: CSVPGSYEQYF.

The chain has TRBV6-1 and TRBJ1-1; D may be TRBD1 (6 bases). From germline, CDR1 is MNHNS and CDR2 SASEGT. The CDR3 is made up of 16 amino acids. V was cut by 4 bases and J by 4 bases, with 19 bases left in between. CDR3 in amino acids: CASSAHVVRGRTEAFF. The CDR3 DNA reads TGTGCCAGCAGTGCGCATGTAGTGCGGGGGCGCACTGAAGCTTTCTTT.

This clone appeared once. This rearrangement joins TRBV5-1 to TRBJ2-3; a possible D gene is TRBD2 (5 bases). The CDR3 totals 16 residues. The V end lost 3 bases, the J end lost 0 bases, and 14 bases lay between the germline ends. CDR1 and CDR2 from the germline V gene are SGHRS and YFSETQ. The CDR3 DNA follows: TGCGCCAGCAGCTCCGGGAACCTAGAGAGCACAGATACGCAGTATTTT. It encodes CASSSGNLESTDTQYF. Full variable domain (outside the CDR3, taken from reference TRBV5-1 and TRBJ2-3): KAGVTQTPRYLIKTRGQQVTLSCSPISGHRSVSWYQQTPGQGLQFLFEYFSETQRNKGNFPGRFSGRQFSNSRSEMNVSTLELGDSALYLCASSSGNLESTDTQYFGPGTRLTVL.

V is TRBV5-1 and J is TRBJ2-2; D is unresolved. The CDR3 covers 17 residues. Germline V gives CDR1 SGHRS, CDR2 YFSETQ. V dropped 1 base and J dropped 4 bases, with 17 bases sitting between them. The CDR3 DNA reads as TGCGCCAGCAGCTTGTTAGGCGGCAGCTCTGGCACCGGGGAGCTGTTTTTT. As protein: CASSLLGGSSGTGELFF. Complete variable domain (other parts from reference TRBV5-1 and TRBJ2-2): KAGVTQTPRYLIKTRGQQVTLSCSPISGHRSVSWYQQTPGQGLQFLFEYFSETQRNKGNFPGRFSGRQFSNSRSEMNVSTLELGDSALYLCASSLLGGSSGTGELFFGEGSRLTVL.

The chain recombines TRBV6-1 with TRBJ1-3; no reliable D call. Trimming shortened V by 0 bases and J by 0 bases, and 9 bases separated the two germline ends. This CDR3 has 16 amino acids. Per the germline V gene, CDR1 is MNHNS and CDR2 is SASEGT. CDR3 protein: CASSEARWNSGNTIYF. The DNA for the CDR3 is TGTGCCAGCAGTGAAGCGCGGTGGAACTCTGGAAACACCATATATTTT.

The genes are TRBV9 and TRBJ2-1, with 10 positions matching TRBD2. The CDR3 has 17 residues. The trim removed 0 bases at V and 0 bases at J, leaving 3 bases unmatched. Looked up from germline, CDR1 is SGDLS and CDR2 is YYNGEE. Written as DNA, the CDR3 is TGTGCCAGCAGCGTAGATAGCGGGGGGAGCTCCTACAATGAGCAGTTCTTC. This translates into CASSVDSGGSSYNEQFF.

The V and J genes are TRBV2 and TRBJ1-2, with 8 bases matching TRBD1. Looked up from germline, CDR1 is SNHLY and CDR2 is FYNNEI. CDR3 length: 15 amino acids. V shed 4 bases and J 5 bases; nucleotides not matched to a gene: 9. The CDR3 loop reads CASSATPWTGYGYTF. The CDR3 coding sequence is TGTGCCAGCAGTGCGACCCCGTGGACAGGGTATGGCTACACCTTC.

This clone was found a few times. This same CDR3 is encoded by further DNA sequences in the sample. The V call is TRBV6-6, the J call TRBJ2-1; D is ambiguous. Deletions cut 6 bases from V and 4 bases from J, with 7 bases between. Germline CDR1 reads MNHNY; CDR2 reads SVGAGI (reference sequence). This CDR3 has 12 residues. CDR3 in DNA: TGTGCCAGCAGCCGGCCATACAATGAGCAGTTCTTC. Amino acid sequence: CASSRPYNEQFF.

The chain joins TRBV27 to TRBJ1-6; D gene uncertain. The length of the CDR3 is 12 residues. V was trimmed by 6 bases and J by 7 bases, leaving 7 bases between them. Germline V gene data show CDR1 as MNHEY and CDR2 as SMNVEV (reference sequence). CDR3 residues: CASRKGNSPLHF. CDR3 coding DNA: TGTGCCAGCAGGAAAGGGAATTCACCCCTCCACTTT.

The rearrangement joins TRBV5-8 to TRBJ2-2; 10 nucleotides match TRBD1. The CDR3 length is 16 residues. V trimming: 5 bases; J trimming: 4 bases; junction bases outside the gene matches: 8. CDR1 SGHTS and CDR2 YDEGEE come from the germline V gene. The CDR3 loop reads CASRLRGTGVTGELFF. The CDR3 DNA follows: TGTGCCAGCAGGCTGCGAGGGACAGGGGTCACCGGGGAGCTGTTTTTT.

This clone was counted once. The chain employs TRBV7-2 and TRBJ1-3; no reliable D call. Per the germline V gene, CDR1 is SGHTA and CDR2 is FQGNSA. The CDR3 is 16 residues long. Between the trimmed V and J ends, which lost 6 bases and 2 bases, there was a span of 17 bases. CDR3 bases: TGTGCCAGCAGGAGTCAGGCCCTTACGGCTGGAAACACCATATATTTT. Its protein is CASRSQALTAGNTIYF.

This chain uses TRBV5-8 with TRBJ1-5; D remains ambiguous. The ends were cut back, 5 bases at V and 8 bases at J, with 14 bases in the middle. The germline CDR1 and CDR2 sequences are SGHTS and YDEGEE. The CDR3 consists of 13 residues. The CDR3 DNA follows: TGTGCCAGCAGAGGACCGGGCGGGGAGCCCCAGCATTTT. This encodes CASRGPGGEPQHF. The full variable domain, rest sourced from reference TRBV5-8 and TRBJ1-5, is EAGVTQSPTHLIKTRGQQATLRCSPISGHTSVYWYQQALGLGLQFLLWYDEGEERNRGNFPPRFSGRQFPNYSSELNVNALELEDSALYLCASRGPGGEPQHFGDGTRLSIL.

The CDR3 sequence is CASSLWTSGGYQETQYF. DNA for the CDR3: TGTGCCAGCAGCTTGTGGACTAGCGGGGGGTACCAAGAGACCCAGTACTTC. The V and J genes are TRBV5-4 and TRBJ2-5, with 14 bases fitting TRBD2. The CDR3 is 17 residues long. After removal of 1 base from V and 0 bases from J, the junction contained 2 bases not matched to a gene. Germline assignment: CDR1 SGHNT and CDR2 YYREEE (reference sequence).

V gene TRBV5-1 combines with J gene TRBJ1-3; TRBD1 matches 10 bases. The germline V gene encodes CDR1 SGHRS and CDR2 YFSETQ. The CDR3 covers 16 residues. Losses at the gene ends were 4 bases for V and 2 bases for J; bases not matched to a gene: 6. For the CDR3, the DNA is TGCGCCAGCAGCGGGGATGGACAGGGGGCTGGAAACACCATATATTTT. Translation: CASSGDGQGAGNTIYF.

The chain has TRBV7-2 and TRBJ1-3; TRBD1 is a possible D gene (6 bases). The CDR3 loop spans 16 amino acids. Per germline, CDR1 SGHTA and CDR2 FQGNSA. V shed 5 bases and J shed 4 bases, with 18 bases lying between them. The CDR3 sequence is CASSPLPGAVGNTIYF. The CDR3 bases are TGTGCCAGCAGCCCCTTGCCGGGGGCTGTAGGAAACACCATATATTTT. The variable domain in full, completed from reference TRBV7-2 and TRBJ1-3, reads GAGVSQSPSNKVTEKGKDVELRCDPISGHTALYWYRQSLGQGLEFLIYFQGNSAPDKSGLPSDRFSAERTGGSVSTLTIQRTQQEDSAVYLCASSPLPGAVGNTIYFGEGSWLTVV.

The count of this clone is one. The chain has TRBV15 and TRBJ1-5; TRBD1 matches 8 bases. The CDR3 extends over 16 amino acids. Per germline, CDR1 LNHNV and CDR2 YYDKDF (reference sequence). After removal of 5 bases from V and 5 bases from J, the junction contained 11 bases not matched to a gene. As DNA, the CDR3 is TGTGCCACCAGCGGCACGCAGGGGGCACGAGATCAGCCCCAGCATTTT. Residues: CATSGTQGARDQPQHF. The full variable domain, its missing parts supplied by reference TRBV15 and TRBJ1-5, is DAMVIQNPRYQVTQFGKPVTLSCSQTLNHNVMYWYQQKSSQAPKLLFHYYDKDFNNEADTPDNFQSRRPNTSFCFLDIRSPGLGDTAMYLCATSGTQGARDQPQHFGDGTRLSIL.

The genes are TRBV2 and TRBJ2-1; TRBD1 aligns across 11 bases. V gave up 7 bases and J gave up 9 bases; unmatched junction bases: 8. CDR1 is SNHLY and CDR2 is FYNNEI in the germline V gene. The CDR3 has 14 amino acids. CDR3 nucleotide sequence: TGTGCCAGCACCCGGACAGGGGGCTGGAGTGAGCAGTTCTTC. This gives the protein CASTRTGGWSEQFF.